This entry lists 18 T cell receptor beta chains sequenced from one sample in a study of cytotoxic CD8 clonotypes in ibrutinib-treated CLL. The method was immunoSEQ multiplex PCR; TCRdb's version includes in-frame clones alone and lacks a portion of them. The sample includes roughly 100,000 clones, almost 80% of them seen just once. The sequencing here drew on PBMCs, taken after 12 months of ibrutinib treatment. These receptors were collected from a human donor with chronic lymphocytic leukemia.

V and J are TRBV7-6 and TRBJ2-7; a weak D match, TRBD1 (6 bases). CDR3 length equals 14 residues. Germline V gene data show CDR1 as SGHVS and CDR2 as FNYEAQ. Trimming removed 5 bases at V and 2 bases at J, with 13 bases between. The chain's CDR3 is CASSPSGGPYEQYF. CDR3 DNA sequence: TGTGCCAGCAGCCCGTCTGGGGGCCCCTACGAGCAGTACTTC.

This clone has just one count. The CDR3 loop reads CATTGTSTDTQYF. CDR3 bases: TGTGCCACCACCGGGACTAGCACAGATACGCAGTATTTT. The chain carries TRBV28 and TRBJ2-3, with D possibly matching TRBD2 (6 bases). This CDR3 region has 13 residues. CDR1 MDHEN and CDR2 SYDVKM come from the germline V gene. V was shortened by 10 bases and J by 0 bases, with 11 bases between the two germline ends.

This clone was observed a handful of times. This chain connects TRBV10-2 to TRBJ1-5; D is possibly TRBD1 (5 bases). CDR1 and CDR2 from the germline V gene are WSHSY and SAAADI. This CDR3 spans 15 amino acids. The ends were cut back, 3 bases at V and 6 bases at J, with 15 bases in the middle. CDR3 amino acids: CASSDRAGGSQPQHF. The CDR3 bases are TGCGCCAGCAGTGACAGGGCTGGAGGAAGTCAGCCCCAGCATTTT.

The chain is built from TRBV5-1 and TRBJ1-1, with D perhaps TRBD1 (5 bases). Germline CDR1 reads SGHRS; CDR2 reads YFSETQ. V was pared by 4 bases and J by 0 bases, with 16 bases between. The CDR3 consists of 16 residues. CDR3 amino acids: CASSPQTEMMNTEAFF. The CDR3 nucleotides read TGCGCCAGCAGCCCGCAGACAGAGATGATGAACACTGAAGCTTTCTTT.

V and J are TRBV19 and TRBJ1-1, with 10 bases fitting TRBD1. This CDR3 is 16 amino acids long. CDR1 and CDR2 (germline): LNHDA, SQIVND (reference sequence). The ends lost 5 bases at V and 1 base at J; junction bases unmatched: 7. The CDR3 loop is CASSPRQGAKNTEAFF. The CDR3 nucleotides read TGTGCCAGTAGTCCCCGACAGGGGGCGAAGAACACTGAAGCTTTCTTT.

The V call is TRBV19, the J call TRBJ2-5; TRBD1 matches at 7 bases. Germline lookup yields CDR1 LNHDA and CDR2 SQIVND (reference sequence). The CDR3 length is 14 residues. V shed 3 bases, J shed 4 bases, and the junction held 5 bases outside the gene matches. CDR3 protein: CASSISAGGETQYF. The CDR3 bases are TGTGCCAGTAGTATTTCGGCAGGGGGAGAGACCCAGTACTTC.

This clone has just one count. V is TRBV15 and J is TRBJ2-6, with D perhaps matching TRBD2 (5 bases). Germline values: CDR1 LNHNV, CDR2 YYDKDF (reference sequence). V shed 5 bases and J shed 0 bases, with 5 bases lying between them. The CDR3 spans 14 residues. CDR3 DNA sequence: TGTGCCACCAGCGAGGGCTCTGGGGCCAACGTCCTGACTTTC. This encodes CATSEGSGANVLTF.

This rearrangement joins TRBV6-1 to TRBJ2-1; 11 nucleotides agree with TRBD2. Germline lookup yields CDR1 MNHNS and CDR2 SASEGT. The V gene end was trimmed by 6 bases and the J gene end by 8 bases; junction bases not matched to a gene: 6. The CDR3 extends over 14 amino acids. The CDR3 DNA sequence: TGTGCCAGCAGGCCGGGACTAGCGGCCCATGAGCAGTTCTTC. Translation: CASRPGLAAHEQFF.

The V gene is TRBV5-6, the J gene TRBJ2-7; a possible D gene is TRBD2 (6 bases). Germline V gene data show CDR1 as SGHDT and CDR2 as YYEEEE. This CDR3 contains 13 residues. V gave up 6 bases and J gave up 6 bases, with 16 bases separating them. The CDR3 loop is CASTRGTEGEQYF. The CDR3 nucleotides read TGTGCCAGCACCCGGGGGACGGAGGGCGAGCAGTACTTC.

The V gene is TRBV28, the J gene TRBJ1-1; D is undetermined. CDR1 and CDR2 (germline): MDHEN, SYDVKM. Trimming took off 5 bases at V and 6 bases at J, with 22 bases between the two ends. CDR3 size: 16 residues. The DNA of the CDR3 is TGTGCCAGCAGTCAACGACGGACCCCTAGTTCTGCTGAAGCTTTCTTT. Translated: CASSQRRTPSSAEAFF.

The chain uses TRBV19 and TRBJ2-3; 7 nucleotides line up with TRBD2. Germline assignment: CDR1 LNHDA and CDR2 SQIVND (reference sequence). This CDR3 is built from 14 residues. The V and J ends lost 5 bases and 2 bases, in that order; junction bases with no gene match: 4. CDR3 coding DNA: TGTGCCAGTAGTTACAGCGGGGACACAGATACGCAGTATTTT. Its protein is CASSYSGDTDTQYF.

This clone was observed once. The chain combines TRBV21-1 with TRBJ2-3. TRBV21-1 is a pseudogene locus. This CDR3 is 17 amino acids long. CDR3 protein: CASSKRVKRQEIDTQYF. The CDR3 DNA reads TGTGCCAGCAGCAAAAGGGTTAAACGCCAGGAAATAGATACGCAGTATTTT.

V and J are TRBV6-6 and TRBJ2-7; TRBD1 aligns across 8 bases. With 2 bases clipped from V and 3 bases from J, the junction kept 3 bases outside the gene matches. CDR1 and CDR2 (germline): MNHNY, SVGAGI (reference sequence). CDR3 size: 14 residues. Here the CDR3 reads CASSYAGGNYEQYF. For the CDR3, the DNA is TGTGCCAGCAGTTACGCAGGGGGCAACTACGAGCAGTACTTC.

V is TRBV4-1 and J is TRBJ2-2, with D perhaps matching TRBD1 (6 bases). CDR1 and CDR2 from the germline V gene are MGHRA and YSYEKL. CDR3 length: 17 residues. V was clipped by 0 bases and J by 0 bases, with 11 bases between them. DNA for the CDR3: TGCGCCAGCAGCCAAGATCGGACAGCCGCGAACACCGGGGAGCTGTTTTTT. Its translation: CASSQDRTAANTGELFF.

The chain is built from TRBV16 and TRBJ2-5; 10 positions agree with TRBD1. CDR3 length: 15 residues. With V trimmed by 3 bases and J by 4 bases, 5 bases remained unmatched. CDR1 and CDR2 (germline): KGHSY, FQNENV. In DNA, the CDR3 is TGTGCCAGCAGCCACTCGACAGGGGGCGGAGAGACCCAGTACTTC. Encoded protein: CASSHSTGGGETQYF.

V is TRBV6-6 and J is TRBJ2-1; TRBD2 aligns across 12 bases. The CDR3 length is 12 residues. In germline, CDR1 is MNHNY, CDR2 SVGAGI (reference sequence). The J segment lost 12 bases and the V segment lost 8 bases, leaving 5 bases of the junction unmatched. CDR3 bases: TGTGCCAGCGGCCCGACTAGCGGGGGGCAGTTCTTC. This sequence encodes CASGPTSGGQFF.

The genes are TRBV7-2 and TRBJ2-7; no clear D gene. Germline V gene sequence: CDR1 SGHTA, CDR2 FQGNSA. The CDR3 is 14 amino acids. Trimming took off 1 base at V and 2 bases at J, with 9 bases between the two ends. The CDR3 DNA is TGTGCCAGCAGCTTAGGACCTTCCCCCTACGAGCAGTACTTC. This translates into CASSLGPSPYEQYF.

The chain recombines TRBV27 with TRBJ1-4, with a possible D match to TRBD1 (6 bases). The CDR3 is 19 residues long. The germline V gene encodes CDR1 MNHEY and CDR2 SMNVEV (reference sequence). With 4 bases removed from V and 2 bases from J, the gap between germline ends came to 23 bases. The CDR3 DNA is TGTGCCAGCAGTTCAGTTCCCCCATATACAACAGGGACTAATGAAAAACTGTTTTTT. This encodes CASSSVPPYTTGTNEKLFF.